This T cell receptor beta chain was identified during a study of cytomegalovirus exposure and HLA in healthy donors. Study-level results: Presence/absence analyses assumed roughly uniform sequencing depth across donors.

About this clone itself: Antigen: not known.

The PCR had 60 Vbeta and 13 Jbeta primers. TCRdb keeps only in-frame clones here, not all; method: immunoSEQ multiplex PCR. Its listing shows over 110,000 clones. This clonotype was obtained from a male donor in good health and CMV-seronegative. The sample comprised PBMCs.

CDR3 sequence reads: CASRLTGPLNSPLHF. In DNA, the CDR3 is TGTGCCAGCAGACTCACAGGGCCCCTTAATTCACCCCTCCACTTT. This chain links TRBV27 with TRBJ1-6; tentative D call: TRBD1 (6 bases). Deletions cut 6 bases from V and 6 bases from J, with 15 bases between. Germline-derived CDR1 and CDR2 are MNHEY and SMNVEV (reference sequence). The CDR3 loop spans 15 amino acids.